The rows below give T cell receptor beta chains drawn from one sample of a study of neoadjuvant nivolumab and ipilimumab in lung cancer. Assay used: immunoSEQ multiplex PCR; TCRdb lists only in-frame clones, some missing. Of 25,000 to 30,000 clones listed, approximately 85% are singletons. The material sequenced was tumor tissue, taken after neoadjuvant nivolumab, alone or with ipilimumab, at or shortly before surgery. The receptors stem from an adult with non-small cell lung cancer. CDR3s include the opening cysteine and the closing phenylalanine or tryptophan. The order of the fields is V gene, clone size, J gene, D gene, CDR3 DNA, CDR3 protein. The D gene is left open where the match is weak. Size values are once, few and many counts, or a class for expanded clones, and some rows have none.

TRBV25-1	.	TRBJ2-7	TRBD1	TGTGCCAGCAGTGATGCGAACAGGGGGGCCTACGAGCAGTACTTC	CASSDANRGAYEQYF
TRBV7-9	once	TRBJ1-2	.	TGTGCCAGCAGCTTAGGGGACACCTATGGCTACACCTTC	CASSLGDTYGYTF
TRBV7-2	.	TRBJ1-1	.	TGTGCCAGCAGCACCACAGGGAGGACTGAAGCTTTCTTT	CASSTTGRTEAFF
TRBV6-1	.	TRBJ1-1	.	TGTGCCAGCAGTGAAGCGCCCAGGGTAGGTTCGAAGACTGAAGCTTTCTTT	CASSEAPRVGSKTEAFF
TRBV7-2	.	TRBJ2-3	TRBD2	TGTGCCAGCAGCTTTCGACTAGCGGGAGGGAGCACAGATACGCAGTATTTT	CASSFRLAGGSTDTQYF
TRBV9	once	TRBJ2-7	TRBD2	TGTGCCAGCAGCCGGGGACTAGCGGGAGTGGGGGGCTCCTACGAGCAGTACTTC	CASSRGLAGVGGSYEQYF
TRBV29-1	.	TRBJ1-1	.	TGCAGCGTTGAAGGGGGGGCGCAGCGAATGAACACTGAAGCTTTCTTT	CSVEGGAQRMNTEAFF
TRBV7-9	.	TRBJ1-1	TRBD1	TGTGCCAGCAGCTATGACAGGGACACTGAAGCTTTCTTT	CASSYDRDTEAFF
TRBV5-4	.	TRBJ2-3	.	TGTGCCAGCAGCGAGGCCGAGAGGTATAGCACAGATACGCAGTATTTT	CASSEAERYSTDTQYF
TRBV5-4	.	TRBJ2-7	.	TGTGCCAGCAGCCAGACAGATTACGAGCAGTACTTC	CASSQTDYEQYF
TRBV6-1	.	TRBJ1-5	.	TGTGCCAGCAGTGATCTGGGCACGGGGAATCCGCCCCAGCATTTT	CASSDLGTGNPPQHF
TRBV5-1	.	TRBJ2-7	TRBD2	TGCGCCAGCAGCTTACCAAGCGGGAGTGGTTTCTACGAGCAGTACTTC	CASSLPSGSGFYEQYF
TRBV5-1	few	TRBJ2-7	TRBD2	TGCGCCAGCAGCTTGGCCGCGGGGGAGATTCACGAGCAGTACTTC	CASSLAAGEIHEQYF
TRBV19	.	TRBJ1-5	TRBD1	TGTGCCAGTAGCCTACCTGGGACAGGGAATCAGCCCCAGCATTTT	CASSLPGTGNQPQHF
TRBV6-6	.	TRBJ2-2	TRBD1	TGTGCCAGCAGTCGACAGGGACCCGGGGAGCTGTTTTTT	CASSRQGPGELFF
TRBV18	.	TRBJ2-7	.	TGTGCCAGCTCACCAGAGCGGAACTACGAGCAGTACTTC	CASSPERNYEQYF
TRBV28	.	TRBJ2-1	TRBD2	TGTGCCAGCAGTCCGCCGCGGCTAGCGGGAGGCAATGAGCAGTTCTTC	CASSPPRLAGGNEQFF
TRBV2	.	TRBJ2-7	.	TGTGCCAGCAGCATGTTGGACCACGAGCAGTACTTC	CASSMLDHEQYF
TRBV30	.	TRBJ2-7	.	TGTGCCTGGAGTGTGTCCTACGAGCAGTACTTC	CAWSVSYEQYF
TRBV30	.	TRBJ1-5	.	TGTGCCTGGAGTGCATCATCTGGACCCCAGCATTTT	CAWSASSGPQHF
TRBV7-2	.	TRBJ1-2	TRBD1	TGTGCCAGCAGCGGCAGGGGGCAGGACTATGGCTACACCTTC	CASSGRGQDYGYTF
TRBV7-9	.	TRBJ1-4	TRBD1	TGTGCCAGCAGCTTAGCGACAGGGGAAAGCGAAAAACTGTTTTTT	CASSLATGESEKLFF
TRBV5-1	.	TRBJ2-1	.	TGCGCCAGCAATATCGGAGGGACAAATGAGCAGTTCTTC	CASNIGGTNEQFF
TRBV7-2	.	TRBJ1-5	.	TGTGCCAGCAGCTATTCGGCCGGGAGTCAGCCCCAGCATTTT	CASSYSAGSQPQHF
TRBV18	.	TRBJ1-1	TRBD1	TGTGCCAGCTCACCACCCACAGGGGCCGTCGGGATAACGTCTTTCTTT	CASSPPTGAVGITSFF
TRBV30	few	TRBJ2-7	TRBD1	TGTGCCTGGAGTGTTGGGGACAGGGGGCCCTACGAGCAGTACTTC	CAWSVGDRGPYEQYF
TRBV7-8	.	TRBJ2-7	.	TGTGCCAGCAGCTTAGGGGGTGACGGATCCTACGAGCAGTACTTC	CASSLGGDGSYEQYF
TRBV5-1	.	TRBJ1-5	TRBD1	TGCGCCAGCAGCTCCGGACAGGGCGGCAATCAGCCCCAGCATTTT	CASSSGQGGNQPQHF
TRBV11-2	.	TRBJ2-1	TRBD2	TGTGCCAGCAGCTCGCGTAGCGGGCAGTACAATGAGCAGTTCTTC	CASSSRSGQYNEQFF
TRBV6-5	once	TRBJ1-1	TRBD1	TGTGCCAGCAGTTACCCCGGGACAGGGCTTCTTGAAGCTTTCTTC	CASSYPGTGLLEAFF
TRBV5-5	large	TRBJ2-5	.	TGTGCCAGCAGCTGGAGTTTTGGGTCAGAGACCCAGTACTTC	CASSWSFGSETQYF
TRBV5-8	.	TRBJ1-2	.	TGTGCCAGCACCCTCCATTTCCGGCCGGATGGCTACACCTTC	CASTLHFRPDGYTF
TRBV27	.	TRBJ2-2	.	TGTGCCAGCAGTTCGGTTGGGGGGAACGGGGAGCTGTTTTTT	CASSSVGGNGELFF
TRBV19	once	TRBJ2-2	.	TGTGCCAGTACCCCTCGGGCCGGTTGGCGAACAAACACCGGGGAGCTGTTTTTT	CASTPRAGWRTNTGELFF
TRBV6-5	.	TRBJ1-1	.	TGTGCCAGCAGTGGACGGTACACTGAAGCTTTCTTT	CASSGRYTEAFF
TRBV11-2	.	TRBJ2-3	TRBD1	TGTGCCAGCAGCTTCGGACAGGGGACAGATACGCAGTATTTT	CASSFGQGTDTQYF
TRBV6-5	.	TRBJ2-3	.	TGTGCCAGCTCGAGACATGGGTTCACAGATACGCAGTATTTT	CASSRHGFTDTQYF
TRBV18	.	TRBJ2-1	.	TGTGCCAGTTCGGAGGGGGCGGGAGAATACAATGAGCAGTTCTTC	CASSEGAGEYNEQFF
TRBV20-1	.	TRBJ1-1	TRBD1	TGCAGTGCTTCCCAGGGGGCGGCTTTCTTT	CSASQGAAFF
TRBV28	.	TRBJ2-7	.	TGTGCCAGCAGTTTCTCGGGACTCTACGAGCAGTACTTC	CASSFSGLYEQYF
TRBV6-1	.	TRBJ2-2	.	TGTGCCAGCGAATCCGGTGGGAACACCGGGGAGCTGTTTTTT	CASESGGNTGELFF
TRBV7-9	.	TRBJ1-2	.	TGTGCCAGCAGCGGGGGGACGGGAAACTATGGCTACACCTTC	CASSGGTGNYGYTF
TRBV30	.	TRBJ2-7	.	TGTGCCTGGAGGGGTCAAGATGCCTACGAGCAGTACTTC	CAWRGQDAYEQYF
TRBV18	.	TRBJ2-1	TRBD1	TGTGCCAGCTCACCACTTGGGACAGGGTATGAGCAGTTCTTC	CASSPLGTGYEQFF
TRBV14	.	TRBJ2-2	TRBD2	TGTGCCAGCAGCCAAGTACTGCCTGGACTAGCTTCCGGGGAGCTGTTTTTT	CASSQVLPGLASGELFF
TRBV6-1	.	TRBJ2-7	TRBD1	TGTGCCAGCAGGATCGGACAGGAGTACGAGCAGTACTTC	CASRIGQEYEQYF
TRBV18	few	TRBJ1-1	.	TGTGCCACCTTCACCGGGGTACGAGGTGAAGCTTTCTTT	CATFTGVRGEAFF
TRBV28	.	TRBJ2-3	TRBD2	TGTGCCAGCAGTTCCCCCGGGACTAGCGGGGTCACAGATACGCAGTATTTT	CASSSPGTSGVTDTQYF
TRBV29-1	once	TRBJ2-3	.	TGCAGCTCCAAAGCGACTACAGATACGCAGTATTTT	CSSKATTDTQYF
TRBV6-1	.	TRBJ1-1	.	TGTGCCAGCAGTGACGGGACGGTGAACACTGAAGCTTTCTTT	CASSDGTVNTEAFF
TRBV11-2	.	TRBJ2-2	.	TGTGCCAGCAGCTTCCAGGGGCTCACCGGGGAGCTGTTTTTT	CASSFQGLTGELFF
TRBV4-1	.	TRBJ1-5	.	TGCGCCAGCAGCCAAGAAAGGGCCGTAGGGCAGCCCCAGCATTTT	CASSQERAVGQPQHF
TRBV7-9	.	TRBJ2-6	TRBD1	TGTGCCAGCAGCGAGGACAGGAAAATACTTGTCTCTGGGGCCAACGTCCTGACTTTC	CASSEDRKILVSGANVLTF
TRBV18	.	TRBJ1-5	.	TGTGCCAGCTCACCCGCAGGCGACAATCAGCCCCAGCATTTT	CASSPAGDNQPQHF
TRBV5-5	.	TRBJ2-3	TRBD2	TGTGCCAGCAGCTCCCGTCGGCTAGCGGGAGCCCCAGATACGCAGTATTTT	CASSSRRLAGAPDTQYF
TRBV7-9	.	TRBJ2-3	TRBD1	TGTGCCAGCAGCTCCGGGACAGGGGCAGATACGCAGTATTTT	CASSSGTGADTQYF
TRBV5-1	.	TRBJ2-7	TRBD2	TGCGCCAGCAGCTGGCGGGAGCTTAACGAGCAGTACTTC	CASSWRELNEQYF
TRBV7-9	.	TRBJ1-1	.	TGTGCCAGCAGCTACCAGGGAGAAGCTTTCTTT	CASSYQGEAFF
TRBV2	.	TRBJ2-6	.	TGTGCCCAGAGCTCTGGGGCCAACGTCCTGACTTTC	CAQSSGANVLTF